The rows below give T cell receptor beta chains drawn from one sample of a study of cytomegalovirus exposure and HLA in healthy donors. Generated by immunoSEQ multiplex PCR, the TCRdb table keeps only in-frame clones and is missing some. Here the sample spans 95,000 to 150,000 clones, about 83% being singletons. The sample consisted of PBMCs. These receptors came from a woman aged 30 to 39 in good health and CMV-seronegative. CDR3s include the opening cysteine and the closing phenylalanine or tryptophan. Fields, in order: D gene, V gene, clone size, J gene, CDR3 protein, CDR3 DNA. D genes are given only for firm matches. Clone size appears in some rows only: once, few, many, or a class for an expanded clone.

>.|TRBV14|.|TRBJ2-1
CASSQNRVGEQFF
TGTGCCAGCAGCCAAAACAGGGTGGGTGAGCAGTTCTTC
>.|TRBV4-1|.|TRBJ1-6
CASMGGPPNNSPLHF
TGCGCCAGCATGGGAGGGCCTCCTAATAATTCACCCCTCCACTTT
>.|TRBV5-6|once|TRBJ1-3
CASRARGSGNTIYF
TGTGCCAGCAGAGCCCGGGGATCTGGAAACACCATATATTTT
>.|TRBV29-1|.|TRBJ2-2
CSVGPTSTGELFF
TGCAGCGTGGGGCCCACGTCCACCGGGGAGCTGTTTTTT
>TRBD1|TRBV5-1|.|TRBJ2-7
CASSLGGQGNEQYF
TGCGCCAGCAGCTTGGGGGGACAGGGCAACGAGCAGTACTTC
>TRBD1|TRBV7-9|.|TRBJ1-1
CASSFKGQANTEAFF
TGTGCCAGCAGCTTTAAGGGACAGGCAAACACTGAAGCTTTCTTT
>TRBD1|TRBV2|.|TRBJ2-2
CASSQDRDRTGELFF
TGTGCCAGCAGTCAAGACAGGGATCGGACCGGGGAGCTGTTTTTT
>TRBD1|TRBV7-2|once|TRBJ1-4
CASSLATGQGNEKLFF
TGTGCCAGCAGCTTAGCAACGGGACAGGGTAATGAAAAACTGTTTTTT
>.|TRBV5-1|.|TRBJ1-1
CASTGPGGSEAFF
TGCGCCAGCACCGGGCCGGGGGGCAGCGAAGCTTTCTTT
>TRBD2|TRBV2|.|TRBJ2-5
CAIAGEETQYF
TGTGCCATCGCGGGGGAAGAGACCCAGTACTTC